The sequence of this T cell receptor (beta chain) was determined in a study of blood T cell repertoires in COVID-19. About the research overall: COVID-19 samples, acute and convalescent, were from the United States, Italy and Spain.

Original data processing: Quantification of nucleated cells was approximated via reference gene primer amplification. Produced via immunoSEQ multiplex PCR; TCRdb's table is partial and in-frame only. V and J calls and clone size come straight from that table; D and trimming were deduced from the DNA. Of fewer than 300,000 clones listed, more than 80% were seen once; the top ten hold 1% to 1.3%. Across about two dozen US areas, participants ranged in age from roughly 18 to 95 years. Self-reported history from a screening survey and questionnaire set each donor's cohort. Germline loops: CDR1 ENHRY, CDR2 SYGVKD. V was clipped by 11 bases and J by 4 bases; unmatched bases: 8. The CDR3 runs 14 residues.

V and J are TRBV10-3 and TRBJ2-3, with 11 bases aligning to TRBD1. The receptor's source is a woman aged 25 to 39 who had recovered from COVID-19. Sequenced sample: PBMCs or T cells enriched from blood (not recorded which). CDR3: CAVKQGQGADTQYF. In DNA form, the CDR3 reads TGTGCCGTCAAACAGGGACAGGGGGCAGATACGCAGTATTTT.